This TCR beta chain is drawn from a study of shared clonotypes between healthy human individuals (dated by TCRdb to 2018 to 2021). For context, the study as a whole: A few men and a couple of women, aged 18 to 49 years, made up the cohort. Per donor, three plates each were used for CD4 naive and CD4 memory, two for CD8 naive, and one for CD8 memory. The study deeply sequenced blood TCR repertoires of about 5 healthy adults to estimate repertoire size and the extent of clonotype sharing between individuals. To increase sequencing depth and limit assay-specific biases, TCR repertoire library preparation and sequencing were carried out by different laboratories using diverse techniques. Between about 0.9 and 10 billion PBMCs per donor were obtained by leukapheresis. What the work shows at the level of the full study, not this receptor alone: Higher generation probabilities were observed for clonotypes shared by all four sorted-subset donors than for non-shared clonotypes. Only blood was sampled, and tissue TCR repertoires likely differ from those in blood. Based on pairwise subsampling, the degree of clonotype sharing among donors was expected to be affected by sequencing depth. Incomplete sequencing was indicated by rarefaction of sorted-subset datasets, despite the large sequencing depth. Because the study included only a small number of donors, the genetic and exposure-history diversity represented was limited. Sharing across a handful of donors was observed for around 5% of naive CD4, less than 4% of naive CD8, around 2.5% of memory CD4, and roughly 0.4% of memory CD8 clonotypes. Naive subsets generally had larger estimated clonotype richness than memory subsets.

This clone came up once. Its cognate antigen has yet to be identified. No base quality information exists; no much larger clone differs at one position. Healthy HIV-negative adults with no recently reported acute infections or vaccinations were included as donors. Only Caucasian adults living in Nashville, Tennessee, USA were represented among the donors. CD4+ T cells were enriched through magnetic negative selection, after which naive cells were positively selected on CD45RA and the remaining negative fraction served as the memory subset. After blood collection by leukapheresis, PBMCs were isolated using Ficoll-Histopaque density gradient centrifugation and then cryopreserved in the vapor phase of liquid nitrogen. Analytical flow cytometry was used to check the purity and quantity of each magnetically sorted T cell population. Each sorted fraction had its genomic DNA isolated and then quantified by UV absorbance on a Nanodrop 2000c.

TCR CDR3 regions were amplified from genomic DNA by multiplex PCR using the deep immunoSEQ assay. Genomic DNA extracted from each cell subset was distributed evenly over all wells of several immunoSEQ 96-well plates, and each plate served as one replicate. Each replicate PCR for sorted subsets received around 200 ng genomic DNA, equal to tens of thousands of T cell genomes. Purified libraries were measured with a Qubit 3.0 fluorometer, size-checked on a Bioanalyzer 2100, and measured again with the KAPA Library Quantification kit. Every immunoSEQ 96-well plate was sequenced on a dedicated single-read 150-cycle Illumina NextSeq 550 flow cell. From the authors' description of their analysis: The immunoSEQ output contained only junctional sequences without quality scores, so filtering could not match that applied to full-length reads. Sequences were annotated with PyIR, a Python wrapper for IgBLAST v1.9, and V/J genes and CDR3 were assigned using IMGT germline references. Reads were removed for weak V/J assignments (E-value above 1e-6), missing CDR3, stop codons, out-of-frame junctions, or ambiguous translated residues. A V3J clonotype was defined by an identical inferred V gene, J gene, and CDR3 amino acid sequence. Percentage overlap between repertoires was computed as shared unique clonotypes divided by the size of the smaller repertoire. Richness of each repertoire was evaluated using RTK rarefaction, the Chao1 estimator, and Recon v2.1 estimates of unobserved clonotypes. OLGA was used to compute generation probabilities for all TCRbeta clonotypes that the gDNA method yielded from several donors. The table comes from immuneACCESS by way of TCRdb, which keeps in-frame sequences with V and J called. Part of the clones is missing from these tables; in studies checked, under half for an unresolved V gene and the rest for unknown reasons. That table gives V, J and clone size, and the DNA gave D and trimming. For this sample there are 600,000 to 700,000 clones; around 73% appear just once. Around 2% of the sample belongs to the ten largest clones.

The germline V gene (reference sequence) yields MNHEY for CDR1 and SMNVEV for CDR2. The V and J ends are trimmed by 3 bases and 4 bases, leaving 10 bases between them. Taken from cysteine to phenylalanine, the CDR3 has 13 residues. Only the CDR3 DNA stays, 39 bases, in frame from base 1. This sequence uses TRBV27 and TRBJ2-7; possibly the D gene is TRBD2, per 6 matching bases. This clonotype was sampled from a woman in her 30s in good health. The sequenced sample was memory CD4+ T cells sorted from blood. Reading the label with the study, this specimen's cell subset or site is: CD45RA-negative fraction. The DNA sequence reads TGTGCCAGCAGTTTGCGGGGTCAGTACGAGCAGTACTTC. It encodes CASSLRGQYEQYF.